The 15 T cell receptor beta chains below were found in one sample sequenced in a study of T cell responses to AZD1222 COVID-19 vaccine. Sequencing was performed with immunoSEQ multiplex PCR; in TCRdb, only in-frame clones are kept and a portion is missing. Here the sample spans some 130,000 clones, 85% to 90% being singletons. Sample: peripheral blood, taken on day 0 of AZD1222 vaccination. The receptors were sampled from an adult in good health.

V is TRBV4-3 and J is TRBJ1-1; unclear D gene. The ends were cut back, 0 bases at V and 4 bases at J, with 6 bases in the middle. Germline CDR1 and CDR2: LGHNA and YSLEER. The CDR3 has 13 residues. The CDR3 region is CASSQDRGTEAFF. The CDR3 coding sequence is TGCGCCAGCAGCCAAGATCGAGGCACTGAAGCTTTCTTT.

V and J are TRBV5-1 and TRBJ2-7; D tentatively fits TRBD1 or TRBD2 (5 bases each). Germline V gene data show CDR1 as SGHRS and CDR2 as YFSETQ. This CDR3 is 16 amino acids long. Trimming stripped 3 bases from V and 0 bases from J, with 16 bases between. CDR3: CASSSGTMGLSYEQYF. CDR3 nucleotide sequence: TGCGCCAGCAGCTCCGGGACCATGGGGCTCTCCTACGAGCAGTACTTC.

The chain combines TRBV6-6 with TRBJ2-5; 10 bases agree with TRBD1. Germline assignment: CDR1 MNHNY and CDR2 SVGAGI (reference sequence). Trimming took 2 bases from V and 5 from J; bases not matched to a gene: 5. CDR3 size: 15 residues. The CDR3 protein is CASSYGTGVGETQYF. For the CDR3, the DNA is TGTGCCAGCAGTTACGGGACAGGGGTAGGGGAGACCCAGTACTTC.

The chain uses TRBV7-8 and TRBJ2-1; TRBD2 is a possible D gene (5 bases). V was clipped by 4 bases and J by 0 bases, with 10 bases between them. This CDR3 spans 15 amino acids. Germline V gives CDR1 SGHVS, CDR2 FQNEAQ. CDR3 amino acids: CASSSLANSYNEQFF. CDR3 bases: TGTGCCAGCAGCTCCTTAGCGAACTCCTACAATGAGCAGTTCTTC. The variable domain in full, with the rest retrieved from reference TRBV7-8 and TRBJ2-1, is GAGVSQSPRYKVAKRGQDVALRCDPISGHVSLFWYQQALGQGPEFLTYFQNEAQLDKSGLPSDRFFAERPEGSVSTLKIQRTQQEDSAVYLCASSSLANSYNEQFFGPGTRLTVL.

This clone was observed a single time. This sequence joins TRBV11-2 and TRBJ2-1; D is possibly TRBD1 or TRBD2 (5 bases each). The CDR3 loop spans 14 amino acids. Germline assignment: CDR1 SGHAT and CDR2 FQNNGV. V was clipped by 1 base and J by 6 bases, with 10 bases between them. The CDR3 nucleotides are TGTGCCAGCAGCTTAGCGGGACCGTCCAATGAGCAGTTCTTC. This codes for CASSLAGPSNEQFF. Full variable domain (remainder filled in from reference TRBV11-2 and TRBJ2-1): EAGVAQSPRYKIIEKRQSVAFWCNPISGHATLYWYQQILGQGPKLLIQFQNNGVVDDSQLPKDRFSAERLKGVDSTLKIQPAKLEDSAVYLCASSLAGPSNEQFFGPGTRLTVL.

V usage is TRBV7-9 and J usage is TRBJ1-4, with 12 bases aligning to TRBD1. Germline V lookup: CDR1 SEHNR, CDR2 FQNEAQ (reference sequence). The CDR3 spans 14 residues. The J segment lost 9 bases and the V segment lost 7 bases, leaving 6 bases of the junction unmatched. Written as DNA, the CDR3 is TGTGCCAGCACCCCGGGACAGGGGGCGAAAAAACTGTTTTTT. This codes for CASTPGQGAKKLFF. Full variable domain (missing parts from reference TRBV7-9 and TRBJ1-4): DTGVSQNPRHKITKRGQNVTFRCDPISEHNRLYWYRQTLGQGPEFLTYFQNEAQLEKSRLLSDRFSAERPKGSFSTLEIQRTEQGDSAMYLCASTPGQGAKKLFFGSGTQLSVL.

This clone is a singleton in its sample. This chain joins TRBV7-6 and TRBJ2-7, with 16 nucleotides matching TRBD2. V gave up 0 bases and J gave up 7 bases; unmatched junction bases: 0. Germline CDR1 and CDR2: SGHVS and FNYEAQ. CDR3 length: 15 residues. The CDR3 loop is CASSLAGLAGGEQYF. In nucleotides, the CDR3 is TGTGCCAGCAGCTTAGCGGGACTAGCGGGGGGGGAGCAGTACTTC.

This chain links TRBV10-3 with TRBJ2-7; D is ambiguous. Germline-derived CDR1 and CDR2 are ENHRY and SYGVKD. Trimming removed 0 bases at V and 4 bases at J, with 4 bases between. This CDR3 comprises 12 residues. This CDR3 is CAISESRYEQYF. The CDR3, as DNA: TGTGCCATCAGTGAGTCGAGATACGAGCAGTACTTC.

V gene TRBV11-3 combines with J gene TRBJ2-5; no firm D call. The CDR3 contains 15 residues. Trimming pared 1 base from V and 3 bases from J, leaving 12 bases between. Per the germline V gene, CDR1 is SGHNT and CDR2 is YENEEA. This CDR3 reads CASSLGGSQEETQYF. The CDR3 DNA is TGTGCCAGCAGCTTAGGGGGTAGCCAAGAAGAGACCCAGTACTTC.

The chain joins TRBV24-1 to TRBJ1-2, with 9 bases fitting TRBD1. The CDR3 is 15 residues long. Germline trimming cut 4 bases from V and 7 bases from J; bases unmatched to any gene: 9. The germline V gene has CDR1 KGHDR and CDR2 SFDVKD. The CDR3 coding sequence is TGTGCCACCAGTGACACGGGACAGGGTACGAGTGGCTACACCTTC. Translation: CATSDTGQGTSGYTF.

CDR3: CASSELAGLAGYNEQFF. The CDR3 coding sequence is TGTGCCAGCAGTGAATTGGCGGGACTAGCGGGCTACAATGAGCAGTTCTTC. The chain combines TRBV6-1 with TRBJ2-1; 12 bases fit TRBD2. Germline V gene lookup returns CDR1 MNHNS and CDR2 SASEGT. Germline trimming cut 2 bases from V and 3 bases from J; bases unmatched to any gene: 5. The CDR3 contains 17 residues.

This chain links TRBV27 with TRBJ1-1; the D gene is possibly TRBD1 (6 bases). The germline gives CDR1 MNHEY, CDR2 SMNVEV (reference sequence). The CDR3 extends over 15 amino acids. The V end lost 2 bases, the J end lost 6 bases, and 16 bases lay between the germline ends. The CDR3 region is CASSLSRGAVAEAFF. CDR3 DNA: TGTGCCAGCAGTTTAAGCCGGGGGGCAGTGGCTGAAGCTTTCTTT.

The CDR3 DNA follows: TGTGCCAGCAGCCAAGATCCTCAGGTCCCTAATCAGCCCCAGCATTTT. Its translation is CASSQDPQVPNQPQHF. The chain is built from TRBV3-1 (or the pseudogene TRBV3-2) and TRBJ1-5; no firm D call. The CDR3 consists of 16 residues. The ends were cut back, 0 bases at V and 4 bases at J, with 13 bases in the middle. Germline loops: CDR1 LGHDT, CDR2 YNNKEL (reference sequence).

V and J are TRBV29-1 and TRBJ1-1; D gene ambiguous. The germline gives CDR1 SQVTM, CDR2 ANQGSEA. The CDR3 contains 13 residues. Trimming cost V 5 bases and J 0 bases, with 10 bases left between them. The CDR3 sequence: CSVNRRMNTEAFF. CDR3 in DNA: TGCAGCGTTAACAGACGGATGAACACTGAAGCTTTCTTT.

DNA for the CDR3: TGTGCCAGCAGCTTAGACAGGGGCACTGAAGCTTTCTTT. Residues: CASSLDRGTEAFF. The chain has TRBV11-3 and TRBJ1-1; maybe TRBD1 (6 bases). CDR3 length equals 13 residues. The V end was cut by 0 bases, the J end by 4 bases, with 6 bases between. CDR1 and CDR2 (germline): SGHNT, YENEEA.